Below, 8 T cell receptor beta chains from the same sample are listed, as sequenced in a study of identical twins. MiXCR was run by TCRdb on the 5' RACE reads, yielding one entry per CDR3 protein. The table includes approximately 280,000 distinct CDR3 sequences, approximately 8.5% detected once. In addition, the sample was reused for a study of yellow fever vaccine responses in identical twins.

The specimen was memory (CD45RO+) T cells sorted from blood. The receptors stem from a young woman in good health.

This clonotype appeared a few times. V and J are TRBV5-5 and TRBJ2-1, with 8 nucleotides matching TRBD2. The CDR3 length is 15 residues. V trimming: 2 bases; J trimming: 6 bases; junction bases outside the gene matches: 7. From germline, CDR1 is SGHKS and CDR2 YYEKEE (reference sequence). The CDR3 sequence: CASSFETAGVNEQFF. DNA for the CDR3: TGTGCCAGCAGCTTTGAGACAGCGGGAGTCAATGAGCAGTTCTTC.

This clonotype came up a few times. The chain links TRBV28 to TRBJ2-3; D possibly corresponds to TRBD1 (6 bases). The germline gives CDR1 MDHEN, CDR2 SYDVKM. The V end was cut by 3 bases, the J end by 5 bases, with 12 bases between. CDR3 length: 14 residues. The CDR3 loop is CASSFTGTRDTQYF. In DNA form, the CDR3 reads TGTGCCAGCAGTTTTACCGGGACACGAGATACGCAGTATTTT.

About this clonotype itself: The junction and the germline gene differ at one end; a read error may be behind it. The chain links TRBV20-1 to TRBJ1-2; 7 positions agree with TRBD1. Germline assignment: CDR1 DFQATT and CDR2 SNEGSKA (reference sequence). There are 14 residues in the CDR3. The CDR3 DNA is TGCAGTGCAAGAGACAGGGCAGGTCTCTATGGCTACACCTTC. Translation: CSARDRAGLYGYTF.

The sample holds many counts of this clonotype. The genes are TRBV7-8 and TRBJ2-7; TRBD2 matches 11 bases. The V and J ends lost 0 bases and 2 bases, in that order; junction bases with no gene match: 9. From germline, CDR1 is SGHVS and CDR2 FQNEAQ. This CDR3 spans 18 amino acids. CDR3 sequence: CASSLAPTGLAVPYEQYV. CDR3 nucleotides: TGTGCCAGCAGCTTAGCTCCTACGGGACTAGCGGTTCCCTACGAGCAGTACGTC.

This clonotype was found many times. A much larger clone sits a single nucleotide away, making a read error possible. V gene TRBV4-1 combines with J gene TRBJ1-5; the match to TRBD1 covers 7 bases. V lost 4 bases and J lost 6; bases outside the gene matches: 9. The germline CDR1 and CDR2 sequences are MGHRA and YSYEKL. The CDR3 is 15 residues long. The CDR3 loop is CASSPQGGKSQPQHF. The CDR3 DNA is TGCGCCAGCAGCCCCCAGGGGGGGAAGAGTCAGCCCCAGCATTTT.

The V and J genes are TRBV6-2 or TRBV6-3 and TRBJ2-1; maybe TRBD1 (6 bases). This CDR3 is built from 13 residues. The V and J ends lost 5 bases and 10 bases respectively, with 15 bases between them. Germline V gives CDR1 MNHEY, CDR2 SVGEGT. CDR3 DNA: TGTGCCAGCAGTGACAACAGGGTCGGAGAGCAGTTCTTC. Translating it yields CASSDNRVGEQFF.

This clonotype has a count of ten or more. The chain links TRBV15 to TRBJ2-1, with 10 bases matching TRBD1. Germline values: CDR1 LNHNV, CDR2 YYDKDF (reference sequence). This CDR3 contains 15 residues. V shed 5 bases, J shed 6 bases, and the junction held 7 bases outside the gene matches. The CDR3, as DNA: TGTGCCACCAGCTTCGGGACAGGGGACTCCAATGAGCAGTTCTTC. Protein sequence: CATSFGTGDSNEQFF.

CDR3 protein: CASHQIMNTEAFF. In DNA, the CDR3 is TGTGCCAGTCATCAAATTATGAACACTGAAGCTTTCTTT. The V gene is TRBV6-6, the J gene TRBJ1-1; D unresolved. From germline, CDR1 is MNHNY and CDR2 SVGAGI (reference sequence). V was shortened by 9 bases and J by 0 bases, with 11 bases between the two germline ends. The CDR3 consists of 13 residues.